Listed below are T cell receptor beta chains from one sample, sequenced in a study of response to subunit inactivated influenza vaccine. TCRdb passed the RT-PCR reads through MiXCR, listing each CDR3 protein once. The table has about 520,000 distinct CDR3 sequences, about 25% seen once; the top ten hold under 2.5%. The sequencing used CD4+ T cells sorted from PBMCs, collected about 5 days after vaccination. The receptors shown here come from a man aged 45-65 years who received an inactivated influenza vaccine. CDR3s include the opening cysteine and the closing phenylalanine or tryptophan. D genes are given only for firm matches. Clone sizes are given selectively: once, few, many, or a class where the clone is expanded.

>TRBV30|14|TRBJ1-5|TRBD1|-
CAWGGQGRSQPQHF
TGTGCCTGGGGGGGACAGGGTAGGAGTCAGCCCCAGCATTTT
>TRBV29-1|11|TRBJ2-7|-|few
CSVSGAYEQYF
TGCAGCGTTTCAGGGGCCTACGAGCAGTACTTC
>TRBV12-3/TRBV12-4|14|TRBJ2-2|TRBD1|-
CASSPTGENGELFF
TGTGCCAGCAGCCCGACAGGGGAAAACGGGGAGCTGTTTTTT
>TRBV7-8|15|TRBJ1-1|-|few
CASSLYTGQNTEAFF
TGTGCCAGCAGCTTATATACGGGGCAAAACACTGAAGCTTTCTTT
>TRBV7-2|15|TRBJ2-7|TRBD2|many
CASSLIAGGPHEQYF
TGTGCCAGCAGCTTAATAGCGGGAGGGCCCCACGAGCAGTACTTC
>TRBV24-1|12|TRBJ2-3|-|-
CATSDLSDTQYF
TGTGCCACCAGTGATTTGTCAGATACGCAGTATTTT
>TRBV6-2/TRBV6-3|16|TRBJ2-3|TRBD2|-
CASSQFPTSGWDTQYF
TGTGCCAGCAGTCAATTCCCGACTAGCGGGTGGGATACGCAGTATTTT
>TRBV11-2|16|TRBJ2-5|TRBD2|-
CASSYNLAGGQETQYF
TGTGCCAGCAGCTACAACCTAGCGGGGGGACAAGAGACCCAGTACTTC
>TRBV2|15|TRBJ1-5|-|-
CASRMGLFSNQPQHF
TGTGCCAGCAGGATGGGACTGTTTAGCAATCAGCCCCAGCATTTT
>TRBV3-1|15|TRBJ2-7|TRBD2|-
CASSQASGRAYEQSF
TGTGCCAGCAGCCAAGCAAGCGGGAGGGCCTACGAGCAGTCCTTC
>TRBV5-1|14|TRBJ2-3|-|-
CASSRLGEEDTQYF
TGCGCCAGCAGTCGACTAGGCGAAGAAGATACGCAGTATTTT
>TRBV4-3|14|TRBJ1-4|-|-
CASSHGAGGEKLFF
TGCGCCAGCAGCCACGGGGCGGGCGGCGAAAAACTGTTTTTT
>TRBV7-3|14|TRBJ2-7|-|-
CASSLTKGNYEQYF
TGTGCCAGCAGCTTAACGAAAGGGAACTACGAGCAGTACTTC
>TRBV7-9|15|TRBJ1-5|-|-
CASSLGEGWNQPQHF
TGTGCCAGCAGCTTAGGAGAAGGTTGGAATCAGCCCCAGCATTTT
>TRBV15|14|TRBJ2-5|-|-
CATSRAFMAETQYF
TGTGCCACCAGCAGAGCATTCATGGCGGAGACCCAGTACTTC
>TRBV12-3/TRBV12-4|13|TRBJ2-7|-|many
CASSSRPSYEQYF
TGTGCCAGCAGTTCCAGGCCCTCCTACGAGCAGTACTTC
>TRBV5-5|15|TRBJ2-1|TRBD2|few
CASSFGLAGVNEQFF
TGTGCCAGCAGCTTCGGTTTAGCGGGAGTCAATGAGCAGTTCTTC